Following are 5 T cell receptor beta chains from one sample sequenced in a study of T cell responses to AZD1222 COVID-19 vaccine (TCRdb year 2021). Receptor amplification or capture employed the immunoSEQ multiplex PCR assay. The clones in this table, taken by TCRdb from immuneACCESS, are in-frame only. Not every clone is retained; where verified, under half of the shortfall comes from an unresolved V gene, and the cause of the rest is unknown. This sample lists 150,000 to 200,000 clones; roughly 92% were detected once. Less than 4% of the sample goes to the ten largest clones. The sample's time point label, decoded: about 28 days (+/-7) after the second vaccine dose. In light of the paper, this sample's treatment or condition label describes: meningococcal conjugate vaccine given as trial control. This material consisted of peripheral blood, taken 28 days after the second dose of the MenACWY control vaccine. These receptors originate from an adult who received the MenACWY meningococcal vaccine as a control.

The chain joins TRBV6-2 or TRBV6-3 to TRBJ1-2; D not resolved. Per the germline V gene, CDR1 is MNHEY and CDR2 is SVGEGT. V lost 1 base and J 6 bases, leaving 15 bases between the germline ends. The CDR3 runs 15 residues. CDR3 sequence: CASSYLGWRDDGYTF. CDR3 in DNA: TGTGCCAGCAGTTACTTAGGCTGGCGAGACGATGGCTACACCTTC.

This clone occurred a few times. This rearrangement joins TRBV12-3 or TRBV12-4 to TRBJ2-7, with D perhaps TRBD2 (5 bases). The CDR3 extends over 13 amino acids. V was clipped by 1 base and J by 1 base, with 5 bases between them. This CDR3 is CASSLGGSYEQYF. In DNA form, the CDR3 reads TGTGCCAGCAGTTTAGGCGGGTCCTACGAGCAGTACTTC.

In nucleotides, the CDR3 is TGTGCCAGCATGTGGAGGGGTGAGCAGTACTTC. Translating it yields CASMWRGEQYF. The V gene is TRBV12-3 or TRBV12-4, the J gene TRBJ2-7, with a weak D call TRBD2 (6 bases). CDR3 length: 11 residues. V lost 7 bases and J lost 7, with 11 bases in between.

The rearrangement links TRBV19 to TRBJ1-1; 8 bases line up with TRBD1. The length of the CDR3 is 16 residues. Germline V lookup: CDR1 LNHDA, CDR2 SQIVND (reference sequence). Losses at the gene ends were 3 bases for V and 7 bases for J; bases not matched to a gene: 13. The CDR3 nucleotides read TGTGCCAGTAGTATCGGTTTCGGAGCAGGGGGCAATGAAGCTTTCTTT. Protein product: CASSIGFGAGGNEAFF.

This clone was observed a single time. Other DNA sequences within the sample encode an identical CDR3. CDR3 coding DNA: TGTGCCTGGAGTGTACAGGGGGAGACCCAGTACTTC. Translating gives CAWSVQGETQYF. The chain employs TRBV30 and TRBJ2-5; 7 nucleotides agree with TRBD1. The CDR3 length is 12 residues. CDR1 GTSNPN and CDR2 SVGIG come from the germline V gene (reference sequence). The V gene end was trimmed by 0 bases and the J gene end by 5 bases; junction bases not matched to a gene: 0. The full variable domain, rest sourced from reference TRBV30 and TRBJ2-5, is SQTIHQWPATLVQPVGSPLSLECTVEGTSNPNLYWYRQAAGRGLQLLFYSVGIGQISSEVPQNLSASRPQDRQFILSSKKLLLSDSGFYLCAWSVQGETQYFGPGTRLLVL.